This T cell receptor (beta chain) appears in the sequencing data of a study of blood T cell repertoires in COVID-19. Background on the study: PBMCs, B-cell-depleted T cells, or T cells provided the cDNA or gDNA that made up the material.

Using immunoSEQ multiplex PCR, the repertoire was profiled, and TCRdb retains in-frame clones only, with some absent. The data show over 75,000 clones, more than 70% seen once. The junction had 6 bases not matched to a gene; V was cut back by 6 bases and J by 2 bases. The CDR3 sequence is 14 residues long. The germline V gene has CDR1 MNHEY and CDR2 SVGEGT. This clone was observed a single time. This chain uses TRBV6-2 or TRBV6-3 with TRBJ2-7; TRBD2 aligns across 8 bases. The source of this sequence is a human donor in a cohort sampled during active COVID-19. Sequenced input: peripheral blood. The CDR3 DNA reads TGTGCCAGCAGCCCCATCGGGAGGGCCTACGAGCAGTACTTC. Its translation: CASSPIGRAYEQYF.